What follows are 14 T cell receptor beta chains derived from one specimen sequenced in a study of shared clonotypes between healthy human individuals. The data were produced by immunoSEQ multiplex PCR, yet TCRdb's version contains in-frame clones alone and is incomplete. The sample lists 2 million to 2.5 million clones, over 90% occurring once. Sequencing input: naive CD4+ T cells from PBMCs. Indicated subset: CD45RA+ positively selected. These receptors all come from a man aged 18 to 35 in good health. Some clones in this sample may be carry-over from other donors' samples.

This chain uses TRBV28 with TRBJ2-7; 8 bases line up with TRBD2. The CDR3 extends over 15 amino acids. Trimming at V came to 2 bases and at J to 0 bases, leaving 3 bases not matched to a gene. The germline gives CDR1 MDHEN, CDR2 SYDVKM. The CDR3 loop reads CASSLQRERSYEQYF. In nucleotides, the CDR3 is TGTGCCAGCAGTTTACAGCGGGAGCGCTCCTACGAGCAGTACTTC.

The genes are TRBV19 and TRBJ2-7; D might be TRBD1 (6 bases). V was pared by 6 bases and J by 2 bases, with 17 bases between. CDR3 length: 15 residues. Germline V CDR1 and CDR2: LNHDA, SQIVND (reference sequence). The CDR3 DNA follows: TGTGCCAGTAGCAACACCTACAGGGTCCCCTACGAGCAGTACTTC. The encoded protein is CASSNTYRVPYEQYF.

The CDR3 DNA follows: TGTGCCAGCAGCTTCAGCGGGATATCCTACAATGAGCAGTTCTTC. Its protein product is CASSFSGISYNEQFF. The chain combines TRBV7-2 with TRBJ2-1, with 7 nucleotides matching TRBD2. Germline CDR1 SGHTA, CDR2 FQGNSA. This CDR3 is 15 amino acids long. The J segment lost 1 base and the V segment lost 3 bases, leaving 3 bases of the junction unmatched. Using reference TRBV7-2 and TRBJ2-1 for the parts outside the CDR3, the full variable domain is GAGVSQSPSNKVTEKGKDVELRCDPISGHTALYWYRQSLGQGLEFLIYFQGNSAPDKSGLPSDRFSAERTGGSVSTLTIQRTQQEDSAVYLCASSFSGISYNEQFFGPGTRLTVL.

The chain joins TRBV19 to TRBJ1-2; TRBD1 might be the D (5 bases). From germline, CDR1 is LNHDA and CDR2 SQIVND (reference sequence). The CDR3 has 15 amino acids. Trimming took 4 bases from V and 7 from J, leaving 19 bases between them. This CDR3 reads CASSTQGGSPLGYTF. For the CDR3, the DNA is TGTGCCAGTAGTACCCAGGGAGGGAGTCCGCTTGGCTACACCTTC.

The rearrangement joins TRBV5-1 to TRBJ2-1, with D perhaps TRBD1 (7 bases). Trimming cost V 4 bases and J 0 bases, with 17 bases left between them. Germline V gene sequence: CDR1 SGHRS, CDR2 YFSETQ. CDR3 size: 17 residues. The CDR3 region has the DNA TGCGCCAGCAGCCTGGGCGGGACAGCAGCCTCCTACAATGAGCAGTTCTTC. It is translated as CASSLGGTAASYNEQFF.

The chain carries TRBV7-2 and TRBJ2-3; 8 nucleotides agree with TRBD1. The CDR3 extends over 16 amino acids. V was pared by 4 bases and J by 4 bases, with 10 bases of the junction left unmatched. The V gene's germline CDR1 is SGHTA and CDR2 FQGNSA. Written as DNA, the CDR3 is TGTGCCAGCAGCTCACTGGGCGGACAGGGAGCAGATACGCAGTATTTT. Translating gives CASSSLGGQGADTQYF.

The chain has TRBV19 and TRBJ1-5; the match to TRBD1 covers 9 bases. Trimming at V came to 6 bases and at J to 6 bases, leaving 12 bases not matched to a gene. The germline V gene has CDR1 LNHDA and CDR2 SQIVND (reference sequence). The CDR3 has 16 amino acids. Written as DNA, the CDR3 is TGTGCCAGTAGAAACAGGGGGCGAACCCCTCTTCAGCCCCAGCATTTT. Encoded protein: CASRNRGRTPLQPQHF.

The genes are TRBV5-4 and TRBJ1-1; D is possibly TRBD1 (6 bases). The germline gives CDR1 SGHNT, CDR2 YYREEE (reference sequence). The CDR3 covers 13 residues. The V and J ends lost 0 bases and 8 bases respectively, with 11 bases between them. The CDR3 region is CASSLDQGWEAFF. In DNA form, the CDR3 reads TGTGCCAGCAGCTTGGATCAGGGGTGGGAAGCTTTCTTT. The full variable domain, in which reference TRBV5-4 and TRBJ1-1 provide the parts outside the CDR3, is ETGVTQSPTHLIKTRGQQVTLRCSSQSGHNTVSWYQQALGQGPQFIFQYYREEENGRGNFPPRFSGLQFPNYSSELNVNALELDDSALYLCASSLDQGWEAFFGQGTRLTVV.

The chain couples TRBV5-4 to TRBJ2-3; 8 nucleotides align to TRBD1. V lost 4 bases, J lost 4 bases, and 11 bases stayed unmatched. This CDR3 region has 16 residues. Germline V lookup: CDR1 SGHNT, CDR2 YYREEE (reference sequence). The CDR3 DNA follows: TGTGCCAGCAGCCCGGCGCAGGGGGCGCTTGCAGATACGCAGTATTTT. Translating gives CASSPAQGALADTQYF.

The chain is built from TRBV7-2 and TRBJ1-5; D remains ambiguous. In germline, CDR1 is SGHTA, CDR2 FQGNSA. The V end was cut by 1 base, the J end by 7 bases, with 8 bases between. There are 13 residues in the CDR3. The CDR3, as DNA: TGTGCCAGCAGCTTAGTCCCCGGGCAGCCCCAGCATTTT. Translating it yields CASSLVPGQPQHF.

This clone is a singleton in its sample. This sequence joins TRBV15 and TRBJ2-3; 12 bases line up with TRBD2. After removal of 5 bases from V and 4 bases from J, the junction contained 10 bases not matched to a gene. CDR1 and CDR2 from the germline V gene are LNHNV and YYDKDF (reference sequence). This CDR3 spans 17 amino acids. The CDR3 loop is CATSSNRLAGVSDTQYF. In nucleotides, the CDR3 is TGTGCCACCAGCTCGAATCGACTAGCGGGAGTATCAGATACGCAGTATTTT.

This chain connects TRBV28 to TRBJ1-3; no reliable D call. The CDR3 totals 18 residues. Trimming removed 5 bases from V and 2 bases from J, with 22 bases in between. The germline gives CDR1 MDHEN, CDR2 SYDVKM. The CDR3 bases are TGTGCCAGCAGTATCCGGGTCCTGAGGAAAGAAACTGGAAACACCATATATTTT. Its protein is CASSIRVLRKETGNTIYF. The whole variable domain, filled in from reference TRBV28 and TRBJ1-3, reads DVKVTQSSRYLVKRTGEKVFLECVQDMDHENMFWYRQDPGLGLRLIYFSYDVKMKEKGDIPEGYSVSREKKERFSLILESASTNQTSMYLCASSIRVLRKETGNTIYFGEGSWLTVV.

The chain recombines TRBV6-6 with TRBJ2-2, with 8 bases aligning to TRBD1. V lost 6 bases, J lost 4 bases, and 7 bases stayed unmatched. The CDR3 extends over 15 amino acids. Germline V gene data show CDR1 as MNHNY and CDR2 as SVGAGI (reference sequence). The CDR3 reads CASRGTGDSTGELFF. The DNA for the CDR3 is TGTGCCAGCAGGGGGACAGGAGATTCCACCGGGGAGCTGTTTTTT.

The genes are TRBV5-6 and TRBJ2-5, with 10 bases matching TRBD2. The J call may be mistaken, given a closer DNA end match to TRBJ2-7. The CDR3 sequence is 16 residues long. CDR1 SGHDT and CDR2 YYEEEE come from the germline V gene. The DNA for the CDR3 is TGTGCCAGCAGCTTGGACCCTAGCGGGAGCTCCTACGAGCAGTACTTC. It yields the protein CASSLDPSGSSYEQYF.